A single sample gave rise to the 21 T cell receptor beta chains below, sequenced in a study of brain T cells in children with intractable seizures. The time point: blood from clinic visit 5 months post-surgery; TSC patient then seizure free. The method was immunoSEQ multiplex PCR; TCRdb's version includes in-frame clones alone and lacks a portion of them. This table holds about 340,000 clones, 93% found once. The source was peripheral blood, collected roughly 5 months after surgery. The receptor source for this set is a boy under two years old with tuberous sclerosis and intractable seizures.

The rearrangement links TRBV11-2 to TRBJ2-3, with no clear D. V dropped 5 bases and J dropped 1 base, with 16 bases sitting between them. Germline CDR1 reads SGHAT; CDR2 reads FQNNGV. The CDR3 is 16 residues long. CDR3: CASSIDPAWGTDTQYF. The CDR3 DNA follows: TGTGCCAGCAGCATCGACCCGGCGTGGGGCACAGATACGCAGTATTTT.

V gene TRBV11-3 combines with J gene TRBJ2-7; TRBD2 is a possible D gene (5 bases). CDR1 and CDR2 from the germline V gene are SGHNT and YENEEA. The length of the CDR3 is 13 residues. Trimming shortened V by 3 bases and J by 1 base, and 7 bases separated the two germline ends. The CDR3 DNA reads as TGTGCCAGCAGCTTCGGGGTATCCTACGAGCAGTACTTC. As protein: CASSFGVSYEQYF. Full variable domain (missing parts from reference TRBV11-3 and TRBJ2-7): EAGVVQSPRYKIIEKKQPVAFWCNPISGHNTLYWYLQNLGQGPELLIRYENEEAVDDSQLPKDRFSAERLKGVDSTLKIQPAELGDSAVYLCASSFGVSYEQYFGPGTRLTVT.

The CDR3 nucleotides read TGTGCCAGCAGCTTAATGGAGAACACTGAAGCTTTCTTT. The encoded protein is CASSLMENTEAFF. This chain joins TRBV7-9 and TRBJ1-1, with D unresolved. This CDR3 has 13 amino acids. V dropped 2 bases and J dropped 1 base, with 5 bases sitting between them. Germline V gives CDR1 SEHNR, CDR2 FQNEAQ (reference sequence).

This clone is labeled medium-sized. The chain recombines TRBV19 with TRBJ1-3, with 7 bases fitting TRBD1. Germline V gives CDR1 LNHDA, CDR2 SQIVND (reference sequence). This CDR3 comprises 17 residues. The J segment lost 1 base and the V segment lost 1 base, leaving 7 bases of the junction unmatched. The CDR3 spells CASSIGWDSISGNTIYF. The CDR3 DNA is TGTGCCAGTAGTATAGGGTGGGACAGTATTTCTGGAAACACCATATATTTT. Together with reference TRBV19 and TRBJ1-3, the CDR3 gives the full variable domain: DGGITQSPKYLFRKEGQNVTLSCEQNLNHDAMYWYRQDPGQGLRLIYYSQIVNDFQKGDIAEGYSVSREKKESFPLTVTSAQKNPTAFYLCASSIGWDSISGNTIYFGEGSWLTVV.

This clone showed up just a few times. The chain is built from TRBV4-1 and TRBJ1-5; D is ambiguous. Trimming left V 2 bases short and J 3 bases short, with 8 bases between. This CDR3 has 14 amino acids. Germline V gene sequence: CDR1 MGHRA, CDR2 YSYEKL. CDR3 sequence reads: CASSQPRDNQPQHF. The CDR3 bases are TGCGCCAGCAGCCAACCTAGGGACAATCAGCCCCAGCATTTT.

The rearrangement links TRBV19 to TRBJ2-1; maybe TRBD1 (6 bases). CDR3 length equals 15 residues. V gave up 7 bases and J gave up 1 base, with 14 bases separating them. In germline, CDR1 is LNHDA, CDR2 SQIVND (reference sequence). This chain's CDR3 is CASKDSDTSYNEQFF. CDR3 DNA: TGTGCCAGTAAGGACAGTGATACTTCCTACAATGAGCAGTTCTTC.

The rearrangement uses TRBV7-3 and TRBJ2-7, with TRBD2 matching over 11 bases. The CDR3 runs 18 residues. V was clipped by 3 bases and J by 3 bases; unmatched bases: 13. In germline, CDR1 is SGHTA, CDR2 FQGTGA. DNA of the CDR3: TGTGCCAGCAGCTTCGTAGCGGGAGGGACAGCAGGGCTCTACGAGCAGTACTTC. Translation: CASSFVAGGTAGLYEQYF.

This clone was detected once. The gene calls are TRBV18 and TRBJ1-4; 9 positions match TRBD1. Trimming at V came to 3 bases and at J to 11 bases, leaving 10 bases not matched to a gene. Germline V gives CDR1 KGHSH, CDR2 LQKENI. This CDR3 has 15 amino acids. As DNA, the CDR3 is TGTGCCAGCTCACCCAGAGGGACAGGGAGCGATAAACTGTTTTTT. Translated: CASSPRGTGSDKLFF.

The chain is built from TRBV2 and TRBJ2-7; D might be TRBD1 (6 bases). CDR3 size: 10 residues. Trimming left V 6 bases short and J 9 bases short, with 9 bases between. CDR1 is SNHLY, CDR2 FYNNEI, per germline. The CDR3 reads CASREQGQYF. In nucleotides, the CDR3 is TGTGCCAGCAGGGAACAGGGGCAGTACTTC.

V and J are TRBV6-6 and TRBJ1-2; possibly TRBD1 for D (6 bases). Germline V gene data show CDR1 as MNHNY and CDR2 as SVGAGI (reference sequence). The CDR3 runs to 13 residues. V lost 8 bases, J lost 5 bases, and 15 bases lay in between. The CDR3 protein is CASQPVTGYGYTF. The DNA of the CDR3 is TGTGCCAGCCAACCTGTGACAGGTTATGGCTACACCTTC.

This rearrangement joins TRBV29-1 to TRBJ1-2; 12 nucleotides line up with TRBD1. The length of the CDR3 is 14 residues. In germline, CDR1 is SQVTM, CDR2 ANQGSEA. Unmatched junction bases numbered 4, after V lost 0 bases and J lost 8 bases. As DNA, the CDR3 is TGCAGCGTTGAAGATGGGACAGGGGGCGGCGGCTACACCTTC. Its protein product is CSVEDGTGGGGYTF.

The genes are TRBV11-2 and TRBJ2-1; D may be TRBD2 (6 bases). Trimming took off 5 bases at V and 6 bases at J, with 14 bases between the two ends. This CDR3 comprises 14 residues. Germline V gene sequence: CDR1 SGHAT, CDR2 FQNNGV. The CDR3 nucleotides are TGTGCCAGCAGCCCTCTTACTAGCCGCAATGAGCAGTTCTTC. Amino acid sequence: CASSPLTSRNEQFF. Complete variable domain (other parts from reference TRBV11-2 and TRBJ2-1): EAGVAQSPRYKIIEKRQSVAFWCNPISGHATLYWYQQILGQGPKLLIQFQNNGVVDDSQLPKDRFSAERLKGVDSTLKIQPAKLEDSAVYLCASSPLTSRNEQFFGPGTRLTVL.

The gene calls are TRBV29-1 and TRBJ2-1, with 10 positions matching TRBD2. The CDR3 extends over 13 amino acids. CDR1 and CDR2 (germline): SQVTM, ANQGSEA. The chain's CDR3 is CSVGLADYNEQFF. Here the CDR3 DNA reads TGCAGTGTCGGACTAGCGGACTACAATGAGCAGTTCTTC.

The V call is TRBV5-1, the J call TRBJ2-5, with D maybe TRBD1 (6 bases). Germline CDR1 SGHRS, CDR2 YFSETQ. Trimming stripped 4 bases from V and 3 bases from J, with 16 bases between. The length of the CDR3 is 15 residues. The CDR3 reads CASSQGRQAKETQYF. The CDR3 DNA sequence: TGCGCCAGCAGCCAGGGGCGACAGGCCAAAGAGACCCAGTACTTC.

The rearrangement uses TRBV28 and TRBJ1-6; tentative D call: TRBD1 (5 bases). The CDR3 has 14 residues. V was trimmed by 3 bases and J by 9 bases, leaving 12 bases between them. Germline loops: CDR1 MDHEN, CDR2 SYDVKM. CDR3 region: CASSFLGESSPLHF. CDR3 nucleotides: TGTGCCAGCAGTTTCCTAGGGGAAAGTTCACCCCTCCACTTT.

This clone was found a few times. J is TRBJ2-7 and V is TRBV30, with 16 nucleotides matching TRBD2. The CDR3 runs 15 residues. In germline, CDR1 is GTSNPN, CDR2 SVGIG (reference sequence). After removal of 3 bases from V and 6 bases from J, the junction contained 5 bases not matched to a gene. As DNA, the CDR3 is TGTGCCTGGAGCGACGGGACTAGCGGGAGGGTCGAGCAGTACTTC. Its translation: CAWSDGTSGRVEQYF.

The rearrangement links TRBV6-5 to TRBJ1-5, with D maybe TRBD1 (6 bases). With 7 bases removed from V and 6 bases from J, the gap between germline ends came to 19 bases. The germline V gene encodes CDR1 MNHEY and CDR2 SVGAGI. This CDR3 has 15 amino acids. CDR3 nucleotides: TGTGCCAGCAAGGGGGGAGGGGTCGAGAGTCAGCCCCAGCATTTT. Its protein is CASKGGGVESQPQHF.

This rearrangement joins TRBV7-9 to TRBJ1-2; D gene unclear. Looked up from germline, CDR1 is SEHNR and CDR2 is FQNEAQ (reference sequence). Trimming took off 3 bases at V and 1 base at J, with 9 bases between the two ends. There are 14 residues in the CDR3. The CDR3 nucleotides read TGTGCCAGCAGCTTTGGGGAGCTTAACTATGGCTACACCTTC. Translated: CASSFGELNYGYTF.

J is TRBJ2-7 and V is TRBV5-4; 9 bases are shared with TRBD2. The germline V gene has CDR1 SGHNT and CDR2 YYREEE (reference sequence). This CDR3 contains 17 residues. V lost 4 bases, J lost 1 base, and 12 bases stayed unmatched. The CDR3 loop is CASSAGSGSISSYEQYF. Written as DNA, the CDR3 is TGTGCCAGCAGCGCGGGTAGCGGGAGTATTTCGTCCTACGAGCAGTACTTC.

The genes are TRBV9 and TRBJ1-3, with unresolved D. This CDR3 comprises 14 residues. V was pared by 3 bases and J by 3 bases, with 10 bases between. The V gene's germline CDR1 is SGDLS and CDR2 YYNGEE. CDR3 coding DNA: TGTGCCAGCAGCGCCTCTGGAGGTGGAAACACCATATATTTT. Protein: CASSASGGGNTIYF.

This rearrangement joins TRBV28 to TRBJ1-6; 7 nucleotides agree with TRBD1. Unmatched junction bases numbered 6, after V lost 5 bases and J lost 5 bases. Germline V gives CDR1 MDHEN, CDR2 SYDVKM. CDR3 length: 15 residues. CDR3 amino acids: CASSQTGTDNSPLHF. CDR3 in DNA: TGTGCCAGCAGTCAAACCGGGACAGATAATTCACCCCTCCACTTT.